This TCR beta chain originates from a study of cytomegalovirus exposure and HLA in healthy donors. Study at large: The 120 million or so unique TCR beta sequences, from 150 million to 200 million T cells, were found by an earlier analysis. The study, taken as a whole, reports: Common viral pathogens seemed to be connected with several of the most significant clusters, according to a later analysis. Per a later analysis, HLA-associated TCR beta chains showed more clonal expansion than other, equally common TCR beta chains.

PCR used 60 Vbeta primers and 13 Jbeta primers. The protocol was immunoSEQ multiplex PCR, while the TCRdb copy is restricted to in-frame clones and leaves out a portion. Of 140,000 to 150,000 clones listed, over 60% are singletons. Turning to this clone: The antigen is unknown.

CDR3 length: 16 amino acids. Per the germline V gene, CDR1 is MNHEY and CDR2 is SMNVEV (reference sequence). The V gene end was trimmed by 5 bases and the J gene end by 3 bases; junction bases not matched to a gene: 7. The TCR originated in a man aged 35-49 years in good health and CMV-seronegative. V is TRBV27 and J is TRBJ2-3, with 11 bases identical to TRBD1. The source material was PBMCs. CDR3 sequence (DNA): TGTGCCAGCAGTCGGGGGACAGGGGGTGGTACAGATACGCAGTATTTT. Encoded protein: CASSRGTGGGTDTQYF.